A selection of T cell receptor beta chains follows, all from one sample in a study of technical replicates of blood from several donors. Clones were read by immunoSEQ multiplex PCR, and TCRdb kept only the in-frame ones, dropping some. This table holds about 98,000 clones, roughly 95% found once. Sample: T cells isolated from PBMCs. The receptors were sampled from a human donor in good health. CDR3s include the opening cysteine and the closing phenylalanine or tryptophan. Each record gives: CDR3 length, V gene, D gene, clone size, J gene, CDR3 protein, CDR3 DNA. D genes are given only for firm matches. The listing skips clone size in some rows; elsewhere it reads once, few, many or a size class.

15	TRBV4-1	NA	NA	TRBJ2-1	CASSEIGRVHNEQFF	TGCGCCAGCAGCGAAATAGGGCGGGTTCACAATGAGCAGTTCTTC
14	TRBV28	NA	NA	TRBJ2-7	CASSLGALGGEQYF	TGTGCCAGCAGTTTGGGCGCGCTTGGGGGGGAGCAGTACTTC
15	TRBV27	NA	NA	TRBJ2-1	CASSPWGDSYNEQFF	TGTGCCAGCAGTCCATGGGGGGACTCCTACAATGAGCAGTTCTTC
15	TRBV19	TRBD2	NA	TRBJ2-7	CASSSTGTSSYEQYF	TGTGCCAGTAGTTCAACCGGGACTAGTTCGTACGAGCAGTACTTC
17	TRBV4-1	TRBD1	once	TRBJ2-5	CASSQPHRDRKAETQYF	TGCGCCAGCAGCCAGCCCCACCGGGACAGGAAAGCCGAGACCCAGTACTTC
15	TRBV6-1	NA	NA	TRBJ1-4	CASSEAAVGGRKLFF	TGTGCCAGCAGTGAAGCAGCCGTGGGGGGTAGGAAACTGTTTTTT
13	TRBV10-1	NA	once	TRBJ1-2	CASSESGGEGYTF	TGCGCCAGCAGTGAGTCCGGGGGAGAAGGCTACACCTTC
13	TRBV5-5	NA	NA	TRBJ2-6	CASIDPGANVLTF	TGTGCCAGCATAGATCCTGGGGCCAACGTCCTGACTTTC
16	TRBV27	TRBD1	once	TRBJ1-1	CASSRYRGIMNTEAFF	TGTGCCAGCAGTAGGTACAGGGGGATCATGAACACTGAAGCTTTCTTT
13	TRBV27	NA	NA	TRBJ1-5	CASGEFGVQPQHF	TGTGCCAGCGGGGAGTTTGGAGTTCAGCCCCAGCATTTT
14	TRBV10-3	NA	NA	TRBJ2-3	CAISDSLGTDTQYF	TGTGCCATCAGTGATAGTCTAGGTACAGATACGCAGTATTTT
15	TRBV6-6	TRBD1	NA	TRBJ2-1	CASSYRDRGGDEQFF	TGTGCCAGCAGTTACCGGGACAGGGGTGGGGATGAGCAGTTCTTC
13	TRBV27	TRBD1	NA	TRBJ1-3	CASRNRGGNTIYF	TGTGCCAGCAGAAACAGGGGTGGAAACACCATATATTTT
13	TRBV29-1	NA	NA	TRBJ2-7	CSVEGTQGHEQYF	TGCAGCGTTGAAGGGACACAGGGCCACGAGCAGTACTTC
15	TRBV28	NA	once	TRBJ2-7	CASSSPSQAFYEQYF	TGTGCCAGCAGTTCCCCGTCCCAGGCATTCTACGAGCAGTACTTC
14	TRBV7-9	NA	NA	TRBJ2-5	CASQKTGTGETQYF	TGTGCCAGTCAAAAAACAGGGACGGGTGAGACCCAGTACTTC
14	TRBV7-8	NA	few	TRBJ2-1	CASSLDKQDNEQFF	TGTGCCAGCAGCTTGGATAAGCAGGACAATGAGCAGTTCTTC
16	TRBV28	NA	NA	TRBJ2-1	CASSANSWGSLGEQFF	TGTGCCAGCAGTGCGAATTCCTGGGGCTCTCTGGGTGAGCAGTTCTTC
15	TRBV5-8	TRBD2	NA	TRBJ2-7	CASSIISGRSQEQYF	TGTGCCAGCAGCATAATTAGCGGGAGATCGCAAGAGCAGTACTTC
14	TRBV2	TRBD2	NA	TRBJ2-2	CASRVSGTTGELFF	TGTGCCAGCAGAGTTAGCGGGACTACCGGGGAGCTGTTTTTT
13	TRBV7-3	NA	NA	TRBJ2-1	CASSLLLRDEQFF	TGTGCCAGCAGCTTATTGTTGCGGGATGAGCAGTTCTTC
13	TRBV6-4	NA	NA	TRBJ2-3	CASSDQSTDTQYF	TGTGCCAGCAGTGACCAAAGCACAGATACGCAGTATTTT
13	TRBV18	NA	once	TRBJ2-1	CASLDSSYNEQFF	TGTGCCAGCCTCGACAGTTCCTACAATGAGCAGTTCTTC
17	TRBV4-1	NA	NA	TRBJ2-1	CASSPEGWGSSYNEQFF	TGCGCCAGCAGCCCGGAGGGGTGGGGGAGCTCCTACAATGAGCAGTTCTTC
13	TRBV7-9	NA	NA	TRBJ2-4	CASSSRSMDIQYF	TGTGCCAGCAGCTCCCGATCTATGGACATTCAGTACTTC
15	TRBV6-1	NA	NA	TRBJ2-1	CASSARDFNYNEQFF	TGTGCCAGCAGTGCCAGGGACTTTAACTACAATGAGCAGTTCTTC
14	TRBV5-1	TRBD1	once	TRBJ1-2	CASSFYSGGDGYTF	TGCGCCAGCAGCTTTTATTCAGGGGGCGATGGCTACACCTTC
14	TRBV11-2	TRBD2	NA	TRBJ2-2	CASSLAGRDGELFF	TGTGCCAGCAGCTTAGCAGGGAGGGACGGGGAGCTGTTTTTT
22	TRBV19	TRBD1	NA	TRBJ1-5	CASSGPGRGPGPSIEGNQPQHF	TGTGCCAGTTCCGGCCCGGGCAGGGGGCCCGGGCCGTCAATAGAAGGCAATCAGCCCCAGCATTTT
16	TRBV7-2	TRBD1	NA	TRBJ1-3	CASTTGGWRSGNTIYF	TGTGCCAGCACCACAGGGGGCTGGAGGTCTGGAAACACCATATATTTT
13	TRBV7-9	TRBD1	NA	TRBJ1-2	CASSPADRHGYTF	TGTGCCAGCAGCCCTGCGGACAGGCATGGCTACACCTTC
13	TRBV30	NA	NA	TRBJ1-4	CAWGRGGSEKLFF	TGTGCCTGGGGACGGGGGGGGAGTGAAAAACTGTTTTTT
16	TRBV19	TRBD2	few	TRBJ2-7	CASSIDQAGSSYEQYF	TGTGCCAGTAGTATAGATCAAGCGGGGAGCTCCTACGAGCAGTACTTC
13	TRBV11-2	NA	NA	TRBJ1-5	CASSLWEGQPQHF	TGTGCCAGCAGCTTATGGGAGGGACAGCCCCAGCATTTT
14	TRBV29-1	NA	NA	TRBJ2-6	CSVTGNSGANVLTF	TGCAGCGTAACAGGGAACTCTGGGGCCAACGTCCTGACTTTC
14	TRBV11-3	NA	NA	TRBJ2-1	CASSLNHRANEQFF	TGTGCCAGCAGCTTAAACCACAGGGCCAATGAGCAGTTCTTC
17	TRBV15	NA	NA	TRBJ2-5	CATSRGGGRFEEETQYF	TGTGCCACCAGCAGAGGGGGGGGCCGATTTGAGGAAGAGACCCAGTACTTC
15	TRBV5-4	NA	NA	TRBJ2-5	CASRAGGSLQETQYF	TGTGCCAGCAGAGCCGGTGGGAGCCTCCAAGAGACCCAGTACTTC
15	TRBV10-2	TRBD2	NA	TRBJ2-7	CASSELGLVVYEQYF	TGCGCCAGCAGTGAATTGGGACTAGTGGTCTACGAGCAGTACTTC
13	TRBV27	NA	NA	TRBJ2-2	CATKLAGTGELFF	TGTGCCACTAAACTTGCGGGCACCGGGGAGCTGTTTTTT
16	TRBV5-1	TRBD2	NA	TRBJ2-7	CASSSPLGSGGYEQYF	TGCGCCAGCAGCTCCCCTTTGGGAAGCGGGGGCTACGAGCAGTACTTC
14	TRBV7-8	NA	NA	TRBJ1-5	CASSGRDSDQPQHF	TGTGCCAGCAGCGGCCGGGACTCCGATCAGCCCCAGCATTTT
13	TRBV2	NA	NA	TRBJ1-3	CASSTEQENTIYF	TGTGCCAGCAGTACAGAACAAGAAAACACCATATATTTT
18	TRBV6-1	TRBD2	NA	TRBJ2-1	CASSENPSGVHSYNEQFF	TGTGCCAGCAGTGAAAACCCTAGCGGGGTCCACTCCTACAATGAGCAGTTCTTC
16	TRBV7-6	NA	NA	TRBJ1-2	CASSEAEAAGAGGYTF	TGTGCCAGCAGCGAGGCAGAGGCGGCGGGGGCGGGCGGCTACACCTTC
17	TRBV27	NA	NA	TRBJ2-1	CASSLSYGRISINEQFF	TGTGCCAGCAGTTTATCGTACGGCAGGATCTCAATAAATGAGCAGTTCTTC
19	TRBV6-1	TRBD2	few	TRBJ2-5	CASSDARVGLAGVAETQYF	TGTGCCAGCAGTGACGCCCGAGTCGGGCTAGCGGGAGTTGCTGAGACCCAGTACTTC
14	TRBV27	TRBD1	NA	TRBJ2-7	CASSEETGWREQYF	TGTGCCAGCAGCGAGGAGACAGGGTGGCGGGAGCAGTACTTC
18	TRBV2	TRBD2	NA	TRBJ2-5	CASTAEGLAGVSQETQYF	TGTGCCAGCACTGCCGAGGGACTAGCGGGAGTAAGCCAAGAGACCCAGTACTTC
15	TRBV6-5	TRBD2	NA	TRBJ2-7	CASSQGTSGYYEQYF	TGTGCCAGCAGCCAGGGGACTAGCGGTTACTACGAGCAGTACTTC
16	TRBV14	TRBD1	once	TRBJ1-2	CASSQLTGTSTYGYTF	TGTGCCAGCAGCCAACTGACAGGGACCTCTACCTATGGCTACACCTTC
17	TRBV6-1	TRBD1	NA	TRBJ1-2	CASSDQIYRQGVYGYTF	TGTGCCAGCAGTGACCAGATTTACCGACAGGGGGTCTATGGCTACACCTTC
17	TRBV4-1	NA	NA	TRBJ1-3	CASRGWGGNLSGNTIYF	TGCGCCAGCAGGGGATGGGGGGGCAACCTCTCTGGAAACACCATATATTTT
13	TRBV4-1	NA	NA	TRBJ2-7	CASSQELSYGQYF	TGCGCCAGCAGCCAAGAGTTGTCCTACGGGCAGTACTTC
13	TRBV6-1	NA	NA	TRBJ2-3	CASKEISTDTQYF	TGTGCCAGCAAGGAGATAAGCACAGATACGCAGTATTTT
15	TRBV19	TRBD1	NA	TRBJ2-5	CASSIGTGIQGAQYF	TGTGCCAGTAGTATCGGGACAGGGATACAGGGGGCCCAGTACTTC
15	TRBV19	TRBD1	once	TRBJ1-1	CASSRDRGTNTEAFF	TGTGCCAGTAGTAGGGACAGGGGAACGAACACTGAAGCTTTCTTT